Listed here is a single T cell receptor (beta chain). PCR used 60 Vbeta primers and 13 Jbeta primers. Sequenced by immunoSEQ multiplex PCR; TCRdb stores in-frame clones only, minus some. Among approximately 150,000 clones listed, 65% to 90% were seen once. This record comes from a study of cytomegalovirus exposure and HLA in healthy donors. V lost 3 bases to trimming and J lost 1 base, with 16 bases between them. This CDR3 comprises 16 residues. Germline V lookup: CDR1 SGHRS, CDR2 YFSETQ. Likely unrecorded immune exposures existed in these nominally healthy donors. This sequence was found in a human donor in good health. Material for sequencing was PBMCs. The chain links TRBV5-1 to TRBJ1-1; possibly TRBD1 for D (5 bases). The CDR3 region has the DNA TGCGCCAGCAGCTCAATTTTCGCGACAGCGAACACTGAAGCTTTCTTT. Amino acids: CASSSIFATANTEAFF. Complete variable domain (other parts from reference TRBV5-1 and TRBJ1-1): KAGVTQTPRYLIKTRGQQVTLSCSPISGHRSVSWYQQTPGQGLQFLFEYFSETQRNKGNFPGRFSGRQFSNSRSEMNVSTLELGDSALYLCASSSIFATANTEAFFGQGTRLTVV.